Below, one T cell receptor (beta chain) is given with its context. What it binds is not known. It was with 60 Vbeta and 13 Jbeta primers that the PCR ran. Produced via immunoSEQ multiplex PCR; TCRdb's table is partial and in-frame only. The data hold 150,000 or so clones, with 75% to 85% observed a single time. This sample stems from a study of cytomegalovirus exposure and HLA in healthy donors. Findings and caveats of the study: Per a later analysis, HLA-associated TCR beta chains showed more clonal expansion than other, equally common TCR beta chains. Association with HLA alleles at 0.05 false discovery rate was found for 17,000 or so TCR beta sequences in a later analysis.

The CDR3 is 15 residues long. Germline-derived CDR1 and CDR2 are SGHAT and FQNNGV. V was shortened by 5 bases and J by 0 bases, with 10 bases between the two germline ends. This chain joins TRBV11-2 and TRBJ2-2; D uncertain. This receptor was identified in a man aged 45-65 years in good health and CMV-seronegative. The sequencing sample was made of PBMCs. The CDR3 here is CASSESGANTGELFF. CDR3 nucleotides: TGTGCCAGCAGCGAAAGTGGAGCGAACACCGGGGAGCTGTTTTTT.